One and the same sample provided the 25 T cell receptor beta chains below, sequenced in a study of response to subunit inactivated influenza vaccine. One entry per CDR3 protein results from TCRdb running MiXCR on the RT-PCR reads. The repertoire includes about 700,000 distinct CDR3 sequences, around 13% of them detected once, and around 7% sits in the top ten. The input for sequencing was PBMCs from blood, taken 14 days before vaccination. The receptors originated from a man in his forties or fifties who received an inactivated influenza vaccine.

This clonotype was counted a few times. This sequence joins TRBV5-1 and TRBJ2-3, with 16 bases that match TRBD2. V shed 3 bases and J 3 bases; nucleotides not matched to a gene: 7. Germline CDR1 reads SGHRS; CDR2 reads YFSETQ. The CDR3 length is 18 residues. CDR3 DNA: TGCGCCAGCAGCTCCGGGACTAGCGGGGGGGCTTGGACAGATACGCAGTATTTT. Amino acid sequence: CASSSGTSGGAWTDTQYF.

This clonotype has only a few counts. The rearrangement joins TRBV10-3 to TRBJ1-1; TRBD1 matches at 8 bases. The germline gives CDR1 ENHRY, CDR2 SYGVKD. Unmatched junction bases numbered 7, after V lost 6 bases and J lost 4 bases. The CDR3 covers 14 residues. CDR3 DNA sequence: TGTGCCATCAGAGACCCAGGGGGCCGCACTGAAGCTTTCTTT. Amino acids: CAIRDPGGRTEAFF.

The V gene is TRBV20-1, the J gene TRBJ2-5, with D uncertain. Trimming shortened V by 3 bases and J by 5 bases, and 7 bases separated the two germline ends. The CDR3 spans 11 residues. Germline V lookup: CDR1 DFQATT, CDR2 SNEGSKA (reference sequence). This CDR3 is CSASRAETQYF. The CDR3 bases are TGCAGTGCTAGTCGCGCGGAGACCCAGTACTTC.

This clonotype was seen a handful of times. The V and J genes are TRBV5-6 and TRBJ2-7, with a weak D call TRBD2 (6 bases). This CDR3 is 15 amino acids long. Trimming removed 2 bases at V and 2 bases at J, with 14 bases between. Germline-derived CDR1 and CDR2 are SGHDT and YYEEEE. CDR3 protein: CASSLTAGNTYEQYF. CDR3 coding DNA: TGTGCCAGCAGCTTAACCGCGGGGAACACCTACGAGCAGTACTTC.

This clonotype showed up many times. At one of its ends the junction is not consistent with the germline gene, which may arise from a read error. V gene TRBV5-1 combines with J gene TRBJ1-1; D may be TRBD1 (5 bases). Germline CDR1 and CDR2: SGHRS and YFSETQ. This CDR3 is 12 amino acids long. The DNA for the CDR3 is TGTGCCAGCAGTGTTAGGGGCACTGAAGCTTTCTTT. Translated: CASSVRGTEAFF.

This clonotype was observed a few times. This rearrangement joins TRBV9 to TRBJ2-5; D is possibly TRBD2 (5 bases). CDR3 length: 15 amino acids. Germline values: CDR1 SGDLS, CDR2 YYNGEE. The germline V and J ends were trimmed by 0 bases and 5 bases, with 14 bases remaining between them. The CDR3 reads CASSVDGRVAETQYF. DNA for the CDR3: TGTGCCAGCAGCGTAGATGGGCGGGTGGCTGAGACCCAGTACTTC.

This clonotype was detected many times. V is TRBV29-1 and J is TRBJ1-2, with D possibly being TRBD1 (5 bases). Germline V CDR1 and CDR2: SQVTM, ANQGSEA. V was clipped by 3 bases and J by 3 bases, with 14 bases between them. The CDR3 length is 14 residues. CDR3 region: CSVDRALRDYGYTF. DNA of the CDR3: TGCAGCGTTGACAGGGCCCTTAGGGACTATGGCTACACCTTC.

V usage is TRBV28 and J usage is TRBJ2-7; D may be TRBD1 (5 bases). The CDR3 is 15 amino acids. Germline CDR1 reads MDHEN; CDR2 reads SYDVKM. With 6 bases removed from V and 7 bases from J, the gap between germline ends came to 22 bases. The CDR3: CASSRRVAGQREQYF. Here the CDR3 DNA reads TGTGCCAGCAGCCGCAGGGTCGCCGGGCAACGAGAGCAGTACTTC.

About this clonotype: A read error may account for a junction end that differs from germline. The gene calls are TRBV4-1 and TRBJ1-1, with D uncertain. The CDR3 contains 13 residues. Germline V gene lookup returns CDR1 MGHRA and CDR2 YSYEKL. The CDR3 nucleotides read TGCGCCAGCAGCAAAGACGTGCGTACTGAAGCTTTCTTT. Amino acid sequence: CASSKDVRTEAFF.

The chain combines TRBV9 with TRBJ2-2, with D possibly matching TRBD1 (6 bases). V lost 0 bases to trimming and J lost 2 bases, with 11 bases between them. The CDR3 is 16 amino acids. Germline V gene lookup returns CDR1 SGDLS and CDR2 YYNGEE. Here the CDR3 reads CASSVESQGNTGELFF. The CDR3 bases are TGTGCCAGCAGCGTAGAATCACAGGGAAACACCGGGGAGCTGTTTTTT.

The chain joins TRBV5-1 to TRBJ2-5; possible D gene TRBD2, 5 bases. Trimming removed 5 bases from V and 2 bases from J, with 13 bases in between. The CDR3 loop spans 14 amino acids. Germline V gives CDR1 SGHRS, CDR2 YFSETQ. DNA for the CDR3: TGCGCCAGCAGAACAGCCGGGAAGCAAGAGACCCAGTACTTC. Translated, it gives CASRTAGKQETQYF.

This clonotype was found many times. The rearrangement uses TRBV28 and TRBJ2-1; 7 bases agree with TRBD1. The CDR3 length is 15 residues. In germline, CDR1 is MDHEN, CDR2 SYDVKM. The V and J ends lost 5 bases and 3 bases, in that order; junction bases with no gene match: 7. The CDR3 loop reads CASSGQDRYYNEQFF. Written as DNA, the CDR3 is TGTGCCAGCAGTGGCCAGGACAGGTACTACAATGAGCAGTTCTTC.

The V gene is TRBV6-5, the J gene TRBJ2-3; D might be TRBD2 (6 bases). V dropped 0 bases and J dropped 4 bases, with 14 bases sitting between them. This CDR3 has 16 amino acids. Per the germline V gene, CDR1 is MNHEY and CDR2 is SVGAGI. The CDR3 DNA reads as TGTGCCAGCAGTTACTCGAGGTTCGGGGGATCAGATACGCAGTATTTT. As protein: CASSYSRFGGSDTQYF.

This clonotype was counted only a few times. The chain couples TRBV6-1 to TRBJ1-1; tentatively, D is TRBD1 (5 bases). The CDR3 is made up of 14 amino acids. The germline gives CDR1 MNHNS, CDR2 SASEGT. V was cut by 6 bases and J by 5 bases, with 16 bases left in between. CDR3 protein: CASRQAITRTEAFF. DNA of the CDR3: TGTGCCAGCAGACAGGCCATTACGAGGACTGAAGCTTTCTTT.

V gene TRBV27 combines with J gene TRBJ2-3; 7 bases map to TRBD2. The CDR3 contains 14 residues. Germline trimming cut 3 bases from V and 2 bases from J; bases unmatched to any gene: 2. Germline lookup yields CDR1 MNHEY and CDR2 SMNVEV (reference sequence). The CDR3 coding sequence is TGTGCCAGCAGTTTGACTAGCTTCACAGATACGCAGTATTTT. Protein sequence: CASSLTSFTDTQYF.

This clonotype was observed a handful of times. CDR3 coding DNA: TGCAGTGCTAATGGGTTAGTGTACGAGCAGTACTTC. Its protein product is CSANGLVYEQYF. The V gene is TRBV20-1, the J gene TRBJ2-7; D is undetermined. This CDR3 region has 12 residues. The ends were cut back, 4 bases at V and 4 bases at J, with 11 bases in the middle. Germline V gene lookup returns CDR1 DFQATT and CDR2 SNEGSKA (reference sequence).

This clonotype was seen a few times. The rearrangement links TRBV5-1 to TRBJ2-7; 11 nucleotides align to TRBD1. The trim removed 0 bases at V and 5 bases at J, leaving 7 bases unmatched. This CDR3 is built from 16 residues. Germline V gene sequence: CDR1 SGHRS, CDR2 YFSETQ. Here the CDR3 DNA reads TGCGCCAGCAGCTTGGCCGGACAGGGGGCGTTGCACGAGCAGTACTTC. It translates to CASSLAGQGALHEQYF.

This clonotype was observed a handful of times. The CDR3 DNA reads TGTGCCAGCTCACACGGAGAAAACTATGGCTACACCTTC. Translation gives CASSHGENYGYTF. The chain combines TRBV18 with TRBJ1-2; no clear D. Trimming removed 4 bases from V and 2 bases from J, with 8 bases in between. Per germline, CDR1 KGHSH and CDR2 LQKENI. This CDR3 has 13 amino acids.

CDR3 region: CSAGTRNYNEQFF. The DNA for the CDR3 is TGCAGTGCGGGGACTCGAAACTACAATGAGCAGTTCTTC. The rearrangement joins TRBV20-1 to TRBJ2-1; D perhaps matches TRBD2 (6 bases). V was pared by 6 bases and J by 3 bases, with 12 bases between. The length of the CDR3 is 13 residues. In germline, CDR1 is DFQATT, CDR2 SNEGSKA (reference sequence).

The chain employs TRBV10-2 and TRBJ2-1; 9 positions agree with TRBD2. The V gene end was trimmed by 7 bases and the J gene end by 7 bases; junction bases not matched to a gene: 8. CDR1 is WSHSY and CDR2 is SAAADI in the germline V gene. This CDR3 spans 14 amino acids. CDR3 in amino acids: CASKGGGASNEQFF. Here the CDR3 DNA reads TGCGCCAGCAAGGGCGGGGGGGCCTCGAATGAGCAGTTCTTC.

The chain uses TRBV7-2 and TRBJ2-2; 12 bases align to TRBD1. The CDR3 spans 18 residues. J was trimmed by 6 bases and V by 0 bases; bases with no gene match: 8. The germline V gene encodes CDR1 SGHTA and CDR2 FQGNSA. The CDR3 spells CASSLALRGTGGPGELFF. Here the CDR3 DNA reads TGTGCCAGCAGCTTAGCGCTCCGAGGGACAGGGGGCCCCGGGGAGCTGTTTTTT.

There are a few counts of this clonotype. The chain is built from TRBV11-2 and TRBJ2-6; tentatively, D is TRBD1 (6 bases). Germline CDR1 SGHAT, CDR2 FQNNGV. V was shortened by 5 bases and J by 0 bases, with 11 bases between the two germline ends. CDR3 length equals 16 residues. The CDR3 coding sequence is TGTGCCAGCAGCCCACAGGGTAGCTCTGGGGCCAACGTCCTGACTTTC. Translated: CASSPQGSSGANVLTF.

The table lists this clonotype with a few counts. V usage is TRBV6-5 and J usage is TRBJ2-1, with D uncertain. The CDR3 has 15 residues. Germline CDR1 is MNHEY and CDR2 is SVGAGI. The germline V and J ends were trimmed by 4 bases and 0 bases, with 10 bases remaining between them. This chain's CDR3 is CASSFTQSSYNEQFF. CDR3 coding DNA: TGTGCCAGCAGTTTCACTCAGAGCTCCTACAATGAGCAGTTCTTC.

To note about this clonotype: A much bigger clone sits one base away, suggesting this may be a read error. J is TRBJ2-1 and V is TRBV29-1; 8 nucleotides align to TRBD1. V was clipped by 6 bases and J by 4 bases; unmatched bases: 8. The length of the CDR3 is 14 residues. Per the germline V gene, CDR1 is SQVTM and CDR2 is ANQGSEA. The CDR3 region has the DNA TGCAGCGTGGAGGTCAGGGGGCTGTACAATGAGCAGTTCTTC. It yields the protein CSVEVRGLYNEQFF.

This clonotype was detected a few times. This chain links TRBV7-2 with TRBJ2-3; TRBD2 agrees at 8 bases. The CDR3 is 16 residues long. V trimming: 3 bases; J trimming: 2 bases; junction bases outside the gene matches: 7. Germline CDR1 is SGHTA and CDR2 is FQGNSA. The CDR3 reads CASSLGTGGHTDTQYF. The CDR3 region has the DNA TGTGCCAGCAGCTTGGGCACGGGGGGGCACACAGATACGCAGTATTTT.